The T cell receptor beta chain under discussion was sequenced for a study of Ad26.COV2.S vaccination and SARS-CoV-2 variants. Turning to the study itself: Ad26.COV2.S arm of COV1001 included the donor. By the intramuscular route, Ad26.COV2.S was given once, or twice 56 days apart.

Concerning this clone itself: What it recognizes is unknown.

V shed 4 bases and J 10 bases; nucleotides not matched to a gene: 10. This CDR3 spans 14 amino acids. Germline lookup yields CDR1 SGHDN and CDR2 FVKESK. Some clones are missing from TCRdb's copy, which holds only in-frame ones; the method was immunoSEQ multiplex PCR. The table lists about 320,000 clones, under 90% of them singletons. The treatment denotes: some 19 received Ad26.COV2.S at low or high dose, single or two shots; 5 received placebo; per-sample allocation not given. Specimens were obtained on day 63 following the first vaccine or placebo injection. Study-wide results and limits: After vaccination, reports described spike-specific CD8+ and CD4+ T cell responses as showing substantial breadth. TCR breadth and depth analyses may have underestimated total T cell responses.

The sequencing here drew on peripheral blood, taken in a trial of Ad26.COV2.S vaccine versus placebo. The TCR comes from a person aged 18 to 59 who received the Ad26.COV2.S COVID-19 vaccine or a placebo. The chain couples TRBV14 to TRBJ1-1; 9 bases agree with TRBD1. CDR3 amino acids: CASSPRTTGGRAFF. CDR3 DNA: TGTGCCAGCAGCCCGCGGACGACAGGGGGTCGAGCTTTCTTT.